What follows are 27 T cell receptor beta chains derived from one specimen sequenced in a study of CD8 T cells in ankylosing spondylitis. Study findings and constraints: Fewer than 10 highly homologous variants made up a TCR beta motif that seemed to typify ankylosing spondylitis blood.

From the 5' RACE reads, TCRdb called clonotypes with MiXCR, one entry per CDR3 protein. Of 750,000 to 850,000 distinct CDR3 sequences in the sample, about 10% were seen once. These receptors have no identified antigens. Sequenced sample: blood, either unsorted or a sorted T cell fraction (not recorded which). The receptors were sampled from a male donor with ankylosing spondylitis.

The rearrangement uses TRBV29-1 and TRBJ2-5; possibly TRBD1 for D (6 bases). This CDR3 is 12 amino acids long. Deletions cut 3 bases from V and 5 bases from J, with 10 bases between. Germline CDR1 and CDR2: SQVTM and ANQGSEA. The CDR3 here is CSVDPGVETQYF. The CDR3 coding sequence is TGCAGCGTTGATCCAGGGGTTGAGACCCAGTACTTC.

This clonotype has only a few counts. This CDR3 reads CASSQRAQPGETQYF. The CDR3 coding sequence is TGCGCCAGCAGCCAGAGGGCCCAACCGGGAGAGACCCAGTACTTC. The chain recombines TRBV4-3 with TRBJ2-5, with a tentative D call TRBD2 (5 bases). Germline V gives CDR1 LGHNA, CDR2 YSLEER. CDR3 size: 15 residues. Trimming removed 3 bases at V and 4 bases at J, with 15 bases between.

In its sample, this clonotype was seen a few times. The chain combines TRBV12-3 or TRBV12-4 with TRBJ1-4, with 9 bases aligning to TRBD1. V lost 6 bases, J lost 8 bases, and 13 bases stayed unmatched. The CDR3 contains 16 residues. CDR3: CASSSRDRDFDEKLFF. CDR3 sequence (DNA): TGTGCCAGCAGCAGCCGGGACAGGGATTTTGACGAAAAACTGTTTTTT.

The CDR3 reads CASSLMLGQRNEQYF. The CDR3 DNA reads TGTGCCAGCAGCTTAATGCTCGGACAGAGAAACGAGCAGTACTTC. The V gene is TRBV7-2, the J gene TRBJ2-7; a weak D match, TRBD1 (6 bases). Trimming left V 2 bases short and J 5 bases short, with 16 bases between. Germline loops: CDR1 SGHTA, CDR2 FQGNSA. This CDR3 spans 15 amino acids. The variable domain in full, with the rest retrieved from reference TRBV7-2 and TRBJ2-7, is GAGVSQSPSNKVTEKGKDVELRCDPISGHTALYWYRQSLGQGLEFLIYFQGNSAPDKSGLPSDRFSAERTGGSVSTLTIQRTQQEDSAVYLCASSLMLGQRNEQYFGPGTRLTVT.

V usage is TRBV4-3 and J usage is TRBJ1-6, with D possibly being TRBD1 (6 bases). The V end lost 1 base, the J end lost 7 bases, and 14 bases lay between the germline ends. Looked up from germline, CDR1 is LGHNA and CDR2 is YSLEER. The CDR3 has 16 amino acids. The CDR3 DNA sequence: TGCGCCAGCAGCCAAGCCGGGACAAGGGAAAATTCACCCCTCCACTTT. It codes for CASSQAGTRENSPLHF.

The gene calls are TRBV6-6 and TRBJ1-2; D remains ambiguous. CDR3 length: 13 residues. Looked up from germline, CDR1 is MNHNY and CDR2 is SVGAGI (reference sequence). V was trimmed by 7 bases and J by 6 bases, leaving 15 bases between them. The CDR3 sequence: CASTLPGSDGYTF. DNA of the CDR3: TGTGCCAGCACCTTACCGGGGTCCGATGGCTACACCTTC.

The chain employs TRBV9 and TRBJ2-7; 8 bases agree with TRBD1. This CDR3 spans 13 amino acids. The trim removed 7 bases at V and 1 base at J, leaving 4 bases unmatched. The germline V gene has CDR1 SGDLS and CDR2 YYNGEE. The DNA of the CDR3 is TGTGCCAGCGGACAGGGCCCTTCCTACGAGCAGTACTTC. Its protein is CASGQGPSYEQYF.

The V and J genes are TRBV20-1 and TRBJ2-7, with D unclear. Germline values: CDR1 DFQATT, CDR2 SNEGSKA (reference sequence). The CDR3 runs 13 residues. V lost 0 bases and J lost 3, with 9 bases in between. The CDR3 protein is CSARDTRYYEQYF. The CDR3 bases are TGCAGTGCTAGAGATACCAGGTACTACGAGCAGTACTTC.

This clonotype has just a few counts. The chain links TRBV20-1 to TRBJ1-2; TRBD1 matches 9 bases. The CDR3 runs to 12 residues. V trimming: 6 bases; J trimming: 7 bases; junction bases outside the gene matches: 6. Germline V gives CDR1 DFQATT, CDR2 SNEGSKA (reference sequence). The CDR3, as DNA: TGCAGTGCCGTACAGGGGGCTCGTGGCTACACCTTC. This gives the protein CSAVQGARGYTF.

This clonotype was detected ten times or more. The V call is TRBV29-1, the J call TRBJ2-1; TRBD1 aligns across 8 bases. CDR3 length: 14 residues. Looked up from germline, CDR1 is SQVTM and CDR2 is ANQGSEA. The ends lost 5 bases at V and 8 bases at J; junction bases unmatched: 11. The DNA of the CDR3 is TGCAGCGTTAGGGGTCCCGGACAGGGTTATGAGCAGTTCTTC. This sequence encodes CSVRGPGQGYEQFF.

This clonotype was detected ten times or more. The chain links TRBV5-1 to TRBJ1-2; D is unclear. The CDR3 contains 13 residues. Germline CDR1 SGHRS, CDR2 YFSETQ. With 5 bases removed from V and 4 bases from J, the gap between germline ends came to 12 bases. CDR3 in amino acids: CASRRGVGYGYTF. DNA for the CDR3: TGCGCCAGCAGACGCGGGGTGGGCTATGGCTACACCTTC. Filled out from reference TRBV5-1 and TRBJ1-2, the complete variable domain reads KAGVTQTPRYLIKTRGQQVTLSCSPISGHRSVSWYQQTPGQGLQFLFEYFSETQRNKGNFPGRFSGRQFSNSRSEMNVSTLELGDSALYLCASRRGVGYGYTFGSGTRLTVV.

This clonotype was detected only a few times. The chain recombines TRBV20-1 with TRBJ2-7; 10 nucleotides align to TRBD1. CDR1 DFQATT and CDR2 SNEGSKA come from the germline V gene (reference sequence). The CDR3 loop spans 13 amino acids. V dropped 1 base and J dropped 5; count of bases not matched to a gene: 2. For the CDR3, the DNA is TGCAGTGCTAGAGGGGACAGGGGTCACGAGCAGTACTTC. It yields the protein CSARGDRGHEQYF.

The gene calls are TRBV9 and TRBJ2-5; D might be TRBD1 or TRBD2, each matching 5 bases. CDR3 size: 13 residues. Trimming shortened V by 4 bases and J by 5 bases, and 12 bases separated the two germline ends. Germline CDR1 is SGDLS and CDR2 is YYNGEE. The CDR3 DNA reads TGTGCCAGCAGCCCCAGGGACGCGGAGACCCAGTACTTC. Translated: CASSPRDAETQYF.

This clonotype was seen a few times. The chain couples TRBV20-1 to TRBJ2-1, with D tentatively TRBD1 or TRBD2 (5 bases each). Germline V CDR1 and CDR2: DFQATT, SNEGSKA (reference sequence). The CDR3 length is 11 residues. This CDR3 is CIYRDLVTRFF. CDR3 bases: TGCATATACCGGGACCTAGTAACGCGGTTCTTC.

A few counts support this clonotype. CDR3 sequence (DNA): TGTGCCAGCAGCCAAGCTGTCTCTCAGGGGGCTGAAGCTTTCTTT. As protein: CASSQAVSQGAEAFF. V usage is TRBV4-2 and J usage is TRBJ1-1; 7 bases map to TRBD1. The CDR3 has 15 residues. The V gene end was trimmed by 1 base and the J gene end by 6 bases; junction bases not matched to a gene: 8. CDR1 and CDR2 (germline): LGHNA, YNFKEQ.

This clonotype has ten or more counts. The chain carries TRBV20-1 and TRBJ2-7; tentatively, D is TRBD1 or TRBD2 (5 bases each). Germline loops: CDR1 DFQATT, CDR2 SNEGSKA (reference sequence). CDR3 length: 13 residues. V was cut by 7 bases and J by 7 bases, with 20 bases left in between. CDR3 nucleotide sequence: TGCAGTGTTCGTCGAGGGTGGGACGAGGAGCAGTACTTC. It yields the protein CSVRRGWDEEQYF.

V usage is TRBV27 and J usage is TRBJ2-3; TRBD2 matches at 11 bases. After removal of 5 bases from V and 6 bases from J, the junction contained 7 bases not matched to a gene. This CDR3 has 15 amino acids. The germline CDR1 and CDR2 sequences are MNHEY and SMNVEV (reference sequence). The CDR3 DNA sequence: TGTGCCAGCAGTCCGTATAGCGGGGGGGCCGATACGCAGTATTTT. It encodes CASSPYSGGADTQYF.

The sample holds a few counts of this clonotype. The chain joins TRBV12-3 or TRBV12-4 to TRBJ1-4; no firm D call. V lost 3 bases to trimming and J lost 10 bases, with 15 bases between them. This CDR3 spans 14 amino acids. The CDR3 is CASSLVPNVGKLFF. The CDR3 DNA is TGTGCCAGCAGTTTGGTCCCCAACGTTGGAAAACTGTTTTTT.

Only a few counts were recorded for this clonotype. V usage is TRBV20-1 and J usage is TRBJ1-5; D is undetermined. The CDR3 covers 16 residues. V lost 1 base to trimming and J lost 1 base, with 14 bases between them. The V gene's germline CDR1 is DFQATT and CDR2 SNEGSKA (reference sequence). In DNA form, the CDR3 reads TGCAGTGCTAGAGTCTGGCCGGGTAGGAGCAATCAGCCCCAGCATTTT. Residues: CSARVWPGRSNQPQHF.

This chain joins TRBV7-6 and TRBJ1-6; D remains unclear. The CDR3 covers 13 residues. V gave up 3 bases and J gave up 10 bases, with 10 bases separating them. CDR1 and CDR2 from the germline V gene are SGHVS and FNYEAQ. CDR3 nucleotides: TGTGCCAGCAGCTTCTCCCGCAGGTCACCCCTCCACTTT. Translated, it gives CASSFSRRSPLHF.

The rearrangement links TRBV5-1 to TRBJ2-7, with 7 positions matching TRBD1. The V and J ends lost 3 bases and 3 bases, in that order; junction bases with no gene match: 3. The CDR3 spans 13 residues. CDR1 is SGHRS, CDR2 YFSETQ, per germline. The CDR3 sequence: CASSSGQYYEQYF. CDR3 nucleotides: TGCGCCAGCAGCTCGGGACAGTACTACGAGCAGTACTTC.

V and J are TRBV15 and TRBJ1-6, with D uncertain. Germline CDR1 and CDR2: LNHNV and YYDKDF (reference sequence). The CDR3 totals 14 residues. With 8 bases removed from V and 9 bases from J, the gap between germline ends came to 17 bases. The CDR3 region is CATRGFGRGSPLHF. For the CDR3, the DNA is TGTGCCACCCGGGGTTTTGGGAGAGGTTCACCCCTCCACTTT.

This sequence joins TRBV5-1 and TRBJ2-1; 8 nucleotides match TRBD1. CDR1 is SGHRS and CDR2 is YFSETQ in the germline V gene. With V trimmed by 4 bases and J by 0 bases, 12 bases remained unmatched. This CDR3 is 18 amino acids long. CDR3 DNA: TGCGCCAGCAGCCATCCGGGACAGGAGAGTTTCTCCTACAATGAGCAGTTCTTC. It is translated as CASSHPGQESFSYNEQFF.

The sample holds one count of this clonotype. V and J are TRBV7-9 and TRBJ2-7; 8 nucleotides align to TRBD1. V lost 4 bases and J lost 7; bases outside the gene matches: 9. Germline V gene sequence: CDR1 SEHNR, CDR2 FQNEAQ (reference sequence). The CDR3 extends over 14 amino acids. The DNA of the CDR3 is TGTGCCAGCAGCTCGACAGGGGACCGGGGGGAGCAGTACTTC. Translating gives CASSSTGDRGEQYF.

This clonotype has a handful of counts. For the CDR3, the DNA is TGTGCCAGCAGCAAGAGTGGGAAGGCGGGCGAGCAGTACTTC. Its translation: CASSKSGKAGEQYF. The rearrangement uses TRBV21-1 and TRBJ2-7; the table's TRBD2 call for D was not verified on the DNA. TRBV21-1 represents a pseudogene. CDR3 length equals 14 residues.

V is TRBV29-1 and J is TRBJ2-7; 8 nucleotides agree with TRBD1. Germline assignment: CDR1 SQVTM and CDR2 ANQGSEA. Trimming took 1 base from V and 4 from J; bases not matched to a gene: 12. The CDR3 runs to 16 residues. CDR3 protein: CSVEGGSSGTGYEQYF. In DNA, the CDR3 is TGCAGCGTTGAAGGGGGATCTTCCGGGACAGGATACGAGCAGTACTTC.

The sample holds a few counts of this clonotype. The chain employs TRBV5-1 and TRBJ2-1; 12 bases agree with TRBD2. J was trimmed by 3 bases and V by 0 bases; bases with no gene match: 4. Germline CDR1 is SGHRS and CDR2 is YFSETQ. CDR3 length: 17 residues. The CDR3 nucleotides are TGCGCCAGCAGCTTGGGACTAGCGGGAGTCCTCTACAATGAGCAGTTCTTC. Translated: CASSLGLAGVLYNEQFF.